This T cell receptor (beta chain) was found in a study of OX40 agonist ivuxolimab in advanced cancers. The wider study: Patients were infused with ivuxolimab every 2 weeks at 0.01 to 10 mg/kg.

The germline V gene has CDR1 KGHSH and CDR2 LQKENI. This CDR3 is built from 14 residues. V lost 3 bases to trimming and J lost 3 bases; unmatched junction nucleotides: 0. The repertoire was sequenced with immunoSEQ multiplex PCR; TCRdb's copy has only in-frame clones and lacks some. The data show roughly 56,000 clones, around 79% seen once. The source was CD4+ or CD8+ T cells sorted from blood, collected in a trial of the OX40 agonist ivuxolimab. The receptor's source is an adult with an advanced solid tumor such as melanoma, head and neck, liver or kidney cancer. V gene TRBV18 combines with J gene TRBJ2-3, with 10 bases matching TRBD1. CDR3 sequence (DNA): TGTGCCAGCTCACCGGGACAGGGGACAGATACGCAGTATTTT. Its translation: CASSPGQGTDTQYF.